These 24 T cell receptor beta chains originate from one sample sequenced in a study of blood T cell repertoires in COVID-19. TCRdb's table, derived via immunoSEQ multiplex PCR, lists solely in-frame clones and lacks some. The repertoire holds roughly 110,000 clones, with 80% to 85% as singletons. The sequenced sample was peripheral blood. The receptors stem from a human donor in a cohort sampled during active COVID-19.

CDR3 in amino acids: CASTSRGGNTEAFF. For the CDR3, the DNA is TGTGCCAGCACCAGCCGAGGGGGGAACACTGAAGCTTTCTTT. The chain is built from TRBV3-1 (or the pseudogene TRBV3-2) and TRBJ1-1, with D perhaps matching TRBD1 (6 bases). Per germline, CDR1 LGHDT and CDR2 YNNKEL (reference sequence). The CDR3 is made up of 14 amino acids. The germline V and J ends were trimmed by 7 bases and 1 base, with 13 bases remaining between them.

V gene TRBV13 combines with J gene TRBJ2-7; TRBD1 might be the D (6 bases). Trimming took off 8 bases at V and 4 bases at J, with 15 bases between the two ends. This CDR3 is built from 13 residues. Germline V gene data show CDR1 as PRHDT and CDR2 as FYEKMQ (reference sequence). The CDR3 reads CASGQSLAYEQYF. For the CDR3, the DNA is TGTGCCAGCGGACAGAGCTTGGCATACGAGCAGTACTTC.

This clone was seen only a few times. The same CDR3 can be traced to other DNA sequences in this sample. CDR3 protein: CASSLGRGQPQHF. DNA of the CDR3: TGTGCCAGCAGCTTAGGCCGCGGACAGCCCCAGCATTTT. V is TRBV7-2 and J is TRBJ1-5; D is unresolved. Looked up from germline, CDR1 is SGHTA and CDR2 is FQGNSA. V was shortened by 1 base and J by 7 bases, with 8 bases between the two germline ends. This CDR3 comprises 13 residues.

The chain uses TRBV21-1 and TRBJ2-7; the table's D gene call, TRBD1, was not cross checked with the DNA. TRBV21-1 is a listed pseudogene. This CDR3 has 14 residues. In nucleotides, the CDR3 is TGTGCCAGCAGCAAACACAGGGGGTACTACGAGCAGTACGTC. It translates to CASSKHRGYYEQYV.

The rearrangement links TRBV5-6 to TRBJ1-6, with D unclear. Germline CDR1 is SGHDT and CDR2 is YYEEEE. The CDR3 loop spans 13 amino acids. V was cut by 4 bases and J by 8 bases, with 10 bases left in between. The CDR3 region is CASSQDPDSPLHF. For the CDR3, the DNA is TGTGCCAGCAGCCAGGATCCGGATTCACCCCTCCACTTT.

On this clone: This sample includes further DNA sequences coding for the same CDR3. The chain carries TRBV19 and TRBJ2-7; TRBD1 might be the D (7 bases). V was cut by 1 base and J by 0 bases, with 19 bases left in between. CDR1 is LNHDA, CDR2 SQIVND, per germline (reference sequence). The CDR3 is 18 amino acids. The CDR3 loop reads CASSIGLGGTVSSYEQYF. DNA for the CDR3: TGTGCCAGTAGTATAGGCCTCGGCGGGACAGTATCCTCCTACGAGCAGTACTTC. Complete variable domain (other parts from reference TRBV19 and TRBJ2-7): DGGITQSPKYLFRKEGQNVTLSCEQNLNHDAMYWYRQDPGQGLRLIYYSQIVNDFQKGDIAEGYSVSREKKESFPLTVTSAQKNPTAFYLCASSIGLGGTVSSYEQYFGPGTRLTVT.

The chain recombines TRBV7-2 with TRBJ2-3, with 8 positions matching TRBD1. Germline V CDR1 and CDR2: SGHTA, FQGNSA. The CDR3 has 13 amino acids. V shed 5 bases, J shed 6 bases, and the junction held 4 bases outside the gene matches. The CDR3 loop reads CASSTNRGDTQYF. The CDR3 DNA sequence: TGTGCCAGCAGCACTAACAGGGGGGATACGCAGTATTTT.

The rearrangement uses TRBV6-1 and TRBJ2-7; 8 nucleotides line up with TRBD1. The CDR3 extends over 16 amino acids. CDR1 and CDR2 from the germline V gene are MNHNS and SASEGT. The trim removed 3 bases at V and 0 bases at J, leaving 7 bases unmatched. The CDR3 sequence is CASSESGGPPSYEQYF. CDR3 sequence (DNA): TGTGCCAGCAGTGAGTCAGGGGGCCCCCCCTCCTACGAGCAGTACTTC.

The V call is TRBV3-1 (or the pseudogene TRBV3-2), the J call TRBJ1-2; the D gene is possibly TRBD1 (5 bases). This CDR3 spans 14 amino acids. With 1 base removed from V and 0 bases from J, the gap between germline ends came to 6 bases. Germline CDR1 is LGHDT and CDR2 is YNNKEL (reference sequence). CDR3: CASSQVTANYGYTF. CDR3 in DNA: TGTGCCAGCAGCCAAGTGACAGCTAACTATGGCTACACCTTC.

In DNA, the CDR3 is TGTGCCAGCAGCAAAGAAGGGGGCGGGACTAGACTTTTGTGGAATGAGCAGTTCTTC. Encoded protein: CASSKEGGGTRLLWNEQFF. The chain links TRBV21-1 to TRBJ2-1; whether TRBD2, the table's D call, matches the DNA was not checked. TRBV21-1 is termed a pseudogene. The CDR3 totals 19 residues.

The V and J genes are TRBV30 and TRBJ1-1; D is perhaps TRBD1 (5 bases). The V gene's germline CDR1 is GTSNPN and CDR2 SVGIG (reference sequence). Trimming removed 2 bases from V and 1 base from J, with 8 bases in between. The CDR3 loop spans 13 amino acids. CDR3 sequence: CAWSIQENTEAFF. CDR3 nucleotide sequence: TGTGCCTGGAGTATACAGGAGAACACTGAAGCTTTCTTT.

This chain joins TRBV3-1 (or the pseudogene TRBV3-2) and TRBJ1-5; D might be TRBD1 (5 bases). Per the germline V gene, CDR1 is LGHDT and CDR2 is YNNKEL (reference sequence). The V gene lost 4 bases and the J gene lost 1 base, with 5 bases spanning the gap. The length of the CDR3 is 13 residues. The chain's CDR3 is CASSRGSNQPQHF. The CDR3 coding sequence is TGTGCCAGCAGCCGGGGCAGCAATCAGCCCCAGCATTTT.

The chain couples TRBV7-9 to TRBJ2-2; TRBD1 matches at 12 bases. Germline lookup yields CDR1 SEHNR and CDR2 FQNEAQ (reference sequence). This CDR3 has 16 amino acids. The V and J ends lost 5 bases and 5 bases, in that order; junction bases with no gene match: 6. The CDR3 protein is CASSPTGQGATGELFF. CDR3 sequence (DNA): TGTGCCAGCAGCCCCACGGGACAGGGGGCGACCGGGGAGCTGTTTTTT.

V and J are TRBV2 and TRBJ2-3; D is uncertain. Germline loops: CDR1 SNHLY, CDR2 FYNNEI. The CDR3 loop spans 13 amino acids. Between the trimmed V and J ends, which lost 4 bases and 4 bases, there was a span of 9 bases. CDR3: CASSGTFPDTQYF. The DNA of the CDR3 is TGTGCCAGCAGTGGAACTTTCCCAGATACGCAGTATTTT.

The chain joins TRBV11-2 to TRBJ1-2, with 7 bases lining up with TRBD1. CDR3 length: 13 amino acids. Trimming cost V 1 base and J 8 bases; bases outside gene matches: 4. The germline gives CDR1 SGHAT, CDR2 FQNNGV. The CDR3 nucleotides are TGTGCCAGCAGCTTAGGACAGGGCTTGGGCTACACCTTC. This translates into CASSLGQGLGYTF. The whole variable domain, filled in from reference TRBV11-2 and TRBJ1-2, reads EAGVAQSPRYKIIEKRQSVAFWCNPISGHATLYWYQQILGQGPKLLIQFQNNGVVDDSQLPKDRFSAERLKGVDSTLKIQPAKLEDSAVYLCASSLGQGLGYTFGSGTRLTVV.

V is TRBV5-6 and J is TRBJ1-2, with D hard to call. CDR3 size: 14 residues. V shed 2 bases and J shed 4 bases, with 12 bases lying between them. The V gene's germline CDR1 is SGHDT and CDR2 YYEEEE. For the CDR3, the DNA is TGTGCCAGCAGCTTCCCGGCAGGTCTCTATGGCTACACCTTC. Protein sequence: CASSFPAGLYGYTF.

The chain employs TRBV12-3 or TRBV12-4 and TRBJ1-2; D is possibly TRBD1 (6 bases). Trimming removed 5 bases at V and 5 bases at J, with 9 bases between. There are 12 residues in the CDR3. The CDR3 reads CASSEQGYGYTF. CDR3 sequence (DNA): TGTGCCAGCAGTGAACAGGGTTATGGCTACACCTTC.

The rearrangement joins TRBV20-1 to TRBJ2-3, with TRBD2 as a possible D gene (6 bases). The ends were cut back, 5 bases at V and 5 bases at J, with 8 bases in the middle. The CDR3 covers 11 residues. CDR1 and CDR2 (germline): DFQATT, SNEGSKA (reference sequence). This chain's CDR3 is CSAYGGDTQYF. The CDR3 nucleotides are TGCAGTGCTTACGGGGGAGATACGCAGTATTTT.

J is TRBJ2-3 and V is TRBV7-2, with no clear D. Deletions cut 0 bases from V and 1 base from J, with 11 bases between. The germline CDR1 and CDR2 sequences are SGHTA and FQGNSA. The CDR3 extends over 16 amino acids. CDR3 amino acids: CASSLAFVVGTDTQYF. CDR3 in DNA: TGTGCCAGCAGCTTAGCTTTCGTGGTAGGCACAGATACGCAGTATTTT.

This clone was seen only once. The chain employs TRBV28 and TRBJ2-5, with TRBD1 as a possible D gene (7 bases). CDR1 is MDHEN, CDR2 SYDVKM, per germline. This CDR3 has 16 amino acids. V lost 2 bases to trimming and J lost 4 bases, with 17 bases between them. CDR3 sequence: CASSLNRGGVRETQYF. Here the CDR3 DNA reads TGTGCCAGCAGTTTAAACAGGGGAGGAGTGCGAGAGACCCAGTACTTC. The entire variable domain, with the rest obtained from reference TRBV28 and TRBJ2-5, is as follows: DVKVTQSSRYLVKRTGEKVFLECVQDMDHENMFWYRQDPGLGLRLIYFSYDVKMKEKGDIPEGYSVSREKKERFSLILESASTNQTSMYLCASSLNRGGVRETQYFGPGTRLLVL.

This clone came up once. The chain carries TRBV7-7 and TRBJ2-1; TRBD2 aligns across 11 bases. The germline V gene has CDR1 SSHAT and CDR2 FNYEAQ (reference sequence). The ends lost 5 bases at V and 3 bases at J; junction bases unmatched: 6. The CDR3 sequence is 16 residues long. CDR3 coding DNA: TGTGCCAGCAGCCTCACCACTAGCGGGGGCTACAATGAGCAGTTCTTC. Its protein product is CASSLTTSGGYNEQFF.

The J gene is TRBJ2-1, the V gene TRBV7-9; 11 bases fit TRBD2. Germline CDR1 is SEHNR and CDR2 is FQNEAQ (reference sequence). There are 18 residues in the CDR3. V was pared by 5 bases and J by 6 bases, with 15 bases of the junction left unmatched. The CDR3 bases are TGTGCCAGCAGCCAGAGACTCCTAGCGGGAGGATCGCGCAATGAGCAGTTCTTC. It specifies CASSQRLLAGGSRNEQFF.

The rearrangement uses TRBV19 and TRBJ2-1; 13 bases are shared with TRBD2. V dropped 3 bases and J dropped 2; count of bases not matched to a gene: 4. The germline V gene has CDR1 LNHDA and CDR2 SQIVND (reference sequence). CDR3 size: 17 residues. The CDR3 sequence: CASSILTSGRTYNEQFF. Written as DNA, the CDR3 is TGTGCCAGTAGTATTTTGACTAGCGGGAGGACCTACAATGAGCAGTTCTTC.

The chain uses TRBV5-8 and TRBJ2-6; TRBD1 agrees at 9 bases. Losses at the gene ends were 6 bases for V and 1 base for J; bases not matched to a gene: 14. The length of the CDR3 is 19 residues. Germline CDR1 reads SGHTS; CDR2 reads YDEGEE. CDR3 in DNA: TGTGCCAGCATCAGATTCTCCGGGACAGGGAAGTCTGGGGCCAACGTCCTGACTTTC. Translated: CASIRFSGTGKSGANVLTF.